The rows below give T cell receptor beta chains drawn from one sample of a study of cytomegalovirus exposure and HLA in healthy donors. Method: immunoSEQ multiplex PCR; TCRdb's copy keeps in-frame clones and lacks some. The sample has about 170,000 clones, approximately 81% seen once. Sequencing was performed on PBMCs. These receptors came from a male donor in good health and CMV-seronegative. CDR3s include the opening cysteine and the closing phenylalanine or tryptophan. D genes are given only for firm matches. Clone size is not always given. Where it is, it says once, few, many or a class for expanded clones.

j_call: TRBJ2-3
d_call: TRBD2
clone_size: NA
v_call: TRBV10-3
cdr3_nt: TGTGCCATCAGTGCGACCACGGGTAGCGGGGGGGCCAGTAAGTATTTT
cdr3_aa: CAISATTGSGGASKYF

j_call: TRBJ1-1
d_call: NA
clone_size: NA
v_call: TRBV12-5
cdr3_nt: TGTGCTAGTCTGTTGTGGGGGCTTCCGAACACTGAAGCTTTCTTT
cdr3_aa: CASLLWGLPNTEAFF

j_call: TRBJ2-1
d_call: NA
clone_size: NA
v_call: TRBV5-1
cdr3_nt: TGCGCCAGCAGCCAAGGGAGCCACGCGGCCAATGAGCAGTTCTTC
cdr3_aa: CASSQGSHAANEQFF

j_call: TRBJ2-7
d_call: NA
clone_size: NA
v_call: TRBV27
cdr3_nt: TGTGCCAGCAGTTGGGGGGGGCGGGAGCAGTACTTC
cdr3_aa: CASSWGGREQYF

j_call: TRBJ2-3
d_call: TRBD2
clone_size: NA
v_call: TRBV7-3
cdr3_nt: TGTGCCAGCAGCCCCCTAGCGGGAGGGGTAGATACGCAGTATTTT
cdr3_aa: CASSPLAGGVDTQYF

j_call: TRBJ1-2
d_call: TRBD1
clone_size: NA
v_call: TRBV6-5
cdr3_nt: TGTGCCAGCAAGATACAGGGGGAGAGTGGCTACACCTTC
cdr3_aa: CASKIQGESGYTF

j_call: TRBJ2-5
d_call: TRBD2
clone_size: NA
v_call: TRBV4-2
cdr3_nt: TGTGCCAGCAGCCCGGGCGGGCTAGCGGGTGGAGGGGAGACCCAGTACTTC
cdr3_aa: CASSPGGLAGGGETQYF

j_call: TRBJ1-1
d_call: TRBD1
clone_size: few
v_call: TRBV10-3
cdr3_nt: TGTGCCATCAGTGCACCGACAGGGCGCTCTGAAGCTTTCTTT
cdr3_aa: CAISAPTGRSEAFF

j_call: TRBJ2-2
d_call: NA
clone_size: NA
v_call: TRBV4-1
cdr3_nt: TGCGCCAGCAGCCAAGGACCGGGACAGAACACCGGGGAGCTGTTTTTT
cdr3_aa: CASSQGPGQNTGELFF

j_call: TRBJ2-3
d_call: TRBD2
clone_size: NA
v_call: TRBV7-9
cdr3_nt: TGTTCCAGCAGCCAAACACTCGGGGGGAGCTCAGATACGCAGTATTTT
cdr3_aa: CSSSQTLGGSSDTQYF

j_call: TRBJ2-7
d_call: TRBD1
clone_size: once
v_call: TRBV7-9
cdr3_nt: TGTGCCAGCAACACATTGACAGGGGGCTACGAGCAGTACTTC
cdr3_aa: CASNTLTGGYEQYF

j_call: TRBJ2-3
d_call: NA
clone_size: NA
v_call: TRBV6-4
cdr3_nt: TGTGCCAGCAAAGTGTCTAGCGCAAGCACAGATACGCAGTATTTT
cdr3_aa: CASKVSSASTDTQYF

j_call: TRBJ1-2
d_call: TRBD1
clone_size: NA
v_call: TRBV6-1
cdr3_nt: TGTGCCAGCAGTGAAAACAGGGGACATGGCTACACCTTC
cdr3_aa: CASSENRGHGYTF

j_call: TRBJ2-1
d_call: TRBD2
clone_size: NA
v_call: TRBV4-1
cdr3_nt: TGCGCCAGCAGCCAAACGACTAGCGGGGCCTACAATGAGCAGTTCTTC
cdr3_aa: CASSQTTSGAYNEQFF

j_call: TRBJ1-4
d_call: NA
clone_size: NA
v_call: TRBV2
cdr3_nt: TGTGCCGGAGAACGGGGGACTTGGGTAGCAACTAATGAAAAACTGTTTTTT
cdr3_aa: CAGERGTWVATNEKLFF

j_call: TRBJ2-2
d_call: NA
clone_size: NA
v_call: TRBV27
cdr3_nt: TGTGCCAGCATGGCCAACACCGGGGAGCTGTTTTTT
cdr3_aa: CASMANTGELFF

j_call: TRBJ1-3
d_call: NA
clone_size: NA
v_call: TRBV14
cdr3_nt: TGTGCCAGCAGCCAAGATAGCGGGCCCGGAAACACCATATATTTT
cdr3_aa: CASSQDSGPGNTIYF

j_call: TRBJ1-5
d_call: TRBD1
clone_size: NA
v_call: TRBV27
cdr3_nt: TGTGCCAGCAGGCCGACAGGGGCTCAGCCCCAGCATTTT
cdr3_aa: CASRPTGAQPQHF

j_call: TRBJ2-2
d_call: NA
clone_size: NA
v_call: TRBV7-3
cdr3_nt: TGTGCCAGCAGCCTATACGAGAAGAATACAGTAACCGGGGAGCTGTTTTTT
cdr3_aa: CASSLYEKNTVTGELFF

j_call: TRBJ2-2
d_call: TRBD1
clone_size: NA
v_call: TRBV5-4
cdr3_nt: TGTGCCAGCAGCCCAGGGGACAGGAACACCGGGGAGCTGTTTTTT
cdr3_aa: CASSPGDRNTGELFF

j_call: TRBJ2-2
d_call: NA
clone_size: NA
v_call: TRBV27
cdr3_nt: TGTGCCAGTAGATGGGTAGGGGTTAACACCGGGGAGCTGTTTTTT
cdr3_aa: CASRWVGVNTGELFF

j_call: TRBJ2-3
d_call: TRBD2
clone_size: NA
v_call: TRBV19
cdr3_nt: TGTGCCAGTAGTATGGGACTAGCGGAAAACACAGATACGCAGTATTTT
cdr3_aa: CASSMGLAENTDTQYF

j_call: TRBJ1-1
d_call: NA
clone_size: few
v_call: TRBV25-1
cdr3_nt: TGTGCCAGCAGGAAACAGGTGAACACTGAAGCTTTCTTT
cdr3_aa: CASRKQVNTEAFF

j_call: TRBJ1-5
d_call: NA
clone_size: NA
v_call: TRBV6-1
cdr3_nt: TGTGCCAGCAGTCCGACGGGGGGAGGTCAGCCCCAGCATTTT
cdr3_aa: CASSPTGGGQPQHF

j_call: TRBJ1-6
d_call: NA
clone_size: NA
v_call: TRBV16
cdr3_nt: TGTGCCAGCAGCCAATTCATGCAGGGAACGAATTCACCCCTCCACTTT
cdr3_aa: CASSQFMQGTNSPLHF

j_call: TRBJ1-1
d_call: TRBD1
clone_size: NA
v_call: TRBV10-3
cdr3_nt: TGTGCCATCACCGGGACAGGGTCGAACACTGAAGCTTTCTTT
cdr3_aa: CAITGTGSNTEAFF

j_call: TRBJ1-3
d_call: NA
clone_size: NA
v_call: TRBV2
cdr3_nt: TGTGCCAGCAGTGATGAACGGCTCCTTGGAGCGGCCTCTGGAAACACCATATATTTT
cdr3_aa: CASSDERLLGAASGNTIYF

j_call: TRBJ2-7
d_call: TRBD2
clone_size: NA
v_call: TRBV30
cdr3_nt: TGTGCCTGGGCCCCGACTAGCGGGTATTCCTACGAGCAGTACTTC
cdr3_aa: CAWAPTSGYSYEQYF

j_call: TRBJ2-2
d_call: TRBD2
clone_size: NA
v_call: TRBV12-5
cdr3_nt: TGTGCTAGTGGTTTCACAATAGCGGGAACCACCGGGGAGCTGTTTTTT
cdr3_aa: CASGFTIAGTTGELFF

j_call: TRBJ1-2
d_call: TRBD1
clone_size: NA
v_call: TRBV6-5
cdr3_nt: TGTGCCAGCAGTCCGGGACAGGGGAACTATGGCTACACCTTC
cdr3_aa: CASSPGQGNYGYTF

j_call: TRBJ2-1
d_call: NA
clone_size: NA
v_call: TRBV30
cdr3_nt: TGTGCCTGGAGTGTACCCGGGAGTGAGCAGTTCTTC
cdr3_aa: CAWSVPGSEQFF

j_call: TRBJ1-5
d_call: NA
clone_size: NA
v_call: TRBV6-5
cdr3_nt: TGTGCCAGCAGTCCCCTCGTTGGGGGGGATCAGCCCCAGCATTTT
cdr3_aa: CASSPLVGGDQPQHF

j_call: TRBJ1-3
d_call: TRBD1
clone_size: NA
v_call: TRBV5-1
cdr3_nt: TGCGCCAGCAGCCCGCGGGACAGCTCTGGAAACACCATATATTTT
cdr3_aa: CASSPRDSSGNTIYF

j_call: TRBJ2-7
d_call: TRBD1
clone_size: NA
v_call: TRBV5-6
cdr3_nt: TGTGCCAGCAGCTACCGACAGGGTATCTACTACGAGCAGTACTTC
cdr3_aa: CASSYRQGIYYEQYF

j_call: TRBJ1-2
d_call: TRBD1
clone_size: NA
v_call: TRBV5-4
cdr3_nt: TGTGCCAGCAGCAAATTGGACAGGAACTATGGCTACACCTTC
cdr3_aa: CASSKLDRNYGYTF

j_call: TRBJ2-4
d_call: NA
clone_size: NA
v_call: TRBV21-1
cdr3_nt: TGTGCCAGCAGCCCCAGGCGATGCAAAAACATTCAGTACTTC
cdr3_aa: CASSPRRCKNIQYF

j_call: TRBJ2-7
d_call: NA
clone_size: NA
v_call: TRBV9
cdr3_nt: TGTGCCAGCAGCGACCCCAGACTTGGACAGACCTCGTGGGAGCAGTACTTC
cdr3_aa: CASSDPRLGQTSWEQYF

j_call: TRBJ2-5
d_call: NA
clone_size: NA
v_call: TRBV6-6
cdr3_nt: TGTGCCAGCAGTTACCCGGCCCGGGGCCAAGAGACCCAGTACTTC
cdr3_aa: CASSYPARGQETQYF

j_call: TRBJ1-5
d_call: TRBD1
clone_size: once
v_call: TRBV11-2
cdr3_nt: TGTGCCAGCAGCCTGACAGGGCGAAGCAATCAGCCCCAGCATTTT
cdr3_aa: CASSLTGRSNQPQHF

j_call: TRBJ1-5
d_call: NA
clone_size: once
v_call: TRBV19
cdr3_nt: TGTGCCAGTAGTTCGCAGGGATCCAATCAGCCCCAGCATTTT
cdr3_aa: CASSSQGSNQPQHF

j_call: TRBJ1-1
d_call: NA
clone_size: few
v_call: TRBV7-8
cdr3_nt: TGTGCCAGCAGCTTAGGAACAGGGCCCACTGAAGCTTTCTTT
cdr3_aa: CASSLGTGPTEAFF

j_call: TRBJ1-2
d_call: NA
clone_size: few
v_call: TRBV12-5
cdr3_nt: TGTGCTAGTGCCCGGGACACAGCTCTTGCCTACACCTTC
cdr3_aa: CASARDTALAYTF

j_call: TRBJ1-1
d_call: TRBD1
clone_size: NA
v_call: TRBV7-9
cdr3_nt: TGTGCCAGCAGCGCAGGACAGGGGGGCACTGAAGCTTTCTTT
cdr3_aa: CASSAGQGGTEAFF

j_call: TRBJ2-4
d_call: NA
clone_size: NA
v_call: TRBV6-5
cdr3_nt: TGTGCCAGCAGTTACAGGGGTATCAAGTTCAGAGACATTCAGTACTTC
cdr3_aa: CASSYRGIKFRDIQYF

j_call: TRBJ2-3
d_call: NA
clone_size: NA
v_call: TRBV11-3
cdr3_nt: TGTGCCAGCAGCTTCACTAGCATGGATACGCAGTATTTT
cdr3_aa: CASSFTSMDTQYF

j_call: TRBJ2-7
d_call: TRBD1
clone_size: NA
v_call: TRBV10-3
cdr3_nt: TGTGCCATCAGCGAGAAGCCGCGAGAGGCACAGGGGCCCCCGAGCGAGCAGTACTTC
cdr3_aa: CAISEKPREAQGPPSEQYF

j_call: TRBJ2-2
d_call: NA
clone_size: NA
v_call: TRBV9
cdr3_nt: TGTGCCAGCAGCGTCCGAGCGGAGAACACCGGGGAGCTGTTTTTT
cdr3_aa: CASSVRAENTGELFF

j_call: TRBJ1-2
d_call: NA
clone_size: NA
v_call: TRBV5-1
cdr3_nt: TGCGCCAGCACTAACCTTATGAGTAACTATGGCTACACCTTC
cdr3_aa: CASTNLMSNYGYTF

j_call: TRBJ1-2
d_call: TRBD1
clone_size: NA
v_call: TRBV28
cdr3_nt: TGTGCCAGCAGTTTTTCCGGGACAGGGTACTATGGCTACACCTTC
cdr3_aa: CASSFSGTGYYGYTF

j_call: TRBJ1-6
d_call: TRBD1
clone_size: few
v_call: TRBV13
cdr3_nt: TGTGCCAGCAGCCCAAGGCGGGAGACAGGGGTCAATTCACCCCTCCACTTT
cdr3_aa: CASSPRRETGVNSPLHF

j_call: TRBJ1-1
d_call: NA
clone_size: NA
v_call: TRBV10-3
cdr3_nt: TGTGCCATCAGTGATATTGGGCAGGCGAACACTGAAGCTTTCTTT
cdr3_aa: CAISDIGQANTEAFF

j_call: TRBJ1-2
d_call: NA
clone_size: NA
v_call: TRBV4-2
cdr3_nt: TGTGCCAGCAGCCAAGATGGGGGGGGCAGGGGTGGTGGCTACACCTTC
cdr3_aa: CASSQDGGGRGGGYTF

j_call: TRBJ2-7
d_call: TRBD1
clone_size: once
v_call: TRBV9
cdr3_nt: TGTGCCAGCAGCGTAGGGGGACCGGGACAGGGGGCGCTTCCGCAGTACTTC
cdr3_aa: CASSVGGPGQGALPQYF

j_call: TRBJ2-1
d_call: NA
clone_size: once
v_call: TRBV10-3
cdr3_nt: TGTGCCATCAGTGATGGGAGAGGCTCCTACAATGAGCAGTTCTTC
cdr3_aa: CAISDGRGSYNEQFF

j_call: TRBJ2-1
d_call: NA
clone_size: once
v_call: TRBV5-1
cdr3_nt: TGCGCCAGCAGCTTGTTCACATCTAGCTCCTACAATGAGCAGTTCTTC
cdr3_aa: CASSLFTSSSYNEQFF

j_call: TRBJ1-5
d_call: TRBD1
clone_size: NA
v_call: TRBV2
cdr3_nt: TGTGCCAGCAATGACAGGGGGCGGTTTCAGCCCCAGCATTTT
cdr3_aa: CASNDRGRFQPQHF

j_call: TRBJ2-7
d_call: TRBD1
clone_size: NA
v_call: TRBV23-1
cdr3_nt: TGCGCCAGCAGTGGATCAGGGGGCGAACGCTCCGAGCAGTACTTC
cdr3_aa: CASSGSGGERSEQYF